One sample yielded the 9 T cell receptor beta chains listed below, sequenced in a study of naive CD8 T cells in extremely preterm neonates. TCRdb's copy holds only in-frame clones and misses some; the assay was immunoSEQ multiplex PCR. The data contain 4,000 to 5,000 clones, around 97% of them seen just once; the ten biggest clones take up over 0.4%. Cord blood came from elective full-term cesareans at 37-41 weeks without labor or membrane rupture. Input material: naive CD8+ T cells from cord blood. Every receptor here comes from a newborn in good health.

Here the CDR3 reads CASSSEGGGLHYNEQFF. CDR3 DNA: TGTGCCAGCAGTTCGGAGGGTGGGGGACTACACTACAATGAGCAGTTCTTC. The chain carries TRBV27 and TRBJ2-1; 7 bases map to TRBD2. The CDR3 sequence is 17 residues long. V dropped 4 bases and J dropped 3; count of bases not matched to a gene: 12. Germline assignment: CDR1 MNHEY and CDR2 SMNVEV (reference sequence).

The gene calls are TRBV7-3 and TRBJ2-1; D unresolved. This CDR3 has 13 residues. The V end lost 4 bases, the J end lost 5 bases, and 9 bases lay between the germline ends. Germline-derived CDR1 and CDR2 are SGHTA and FQGTGA. CDR3 protein: CASSSYPNNEQFF. CDR3 DNA sequence: TGTGCCAGCAGCTCCTACCCCAACAATGAGCAGTTCTTC.

This rearrangement joins TRBV14 to TRBJ2-2, with 7 bases that match TRBD1. Looked up from germline, CDR1 is SGHDN and CDR2 is FVKESK. The CDR3 has 17 amino acids. J gave up 3 bases and V 0 bases, and 7 bases lay outside the gene matches. The DNA for the CDR3 is TGTGCCAGCAGCCAAGATCTCGAGGGGGCCTACACCGGGGAGCTGTTTTTT. Its protein product is CASSQDLEGAYTGELFF.

The rearrangement joins TRBV30 to TRBJ2-2; 7 nucleotides match TRBD2. V lost 1 base to trimming and J lost 3 bases; unmatched junction nucleotides: 8. The germline V gene has CDR1 GTSNPN and CDR2 SVGIG (reference sequence). The CDR3 extends over 16 amino acids. CDR3 DNA: TGTGCCTGGAGTGCCCGTGGAGCGGGGTACACCGGGGAGCTGTTTTTT. Translating it yields CAWSARGAGYTGELFF. Using reference TRBV30 and TRBJ2-2 for the parts outside the CDR3, the full variable domain is SQTIHQWPATLVQPVGSPLSLECTVEGTSNPNLYWYRQAAGRGLQLLFYSVGIGQISSEVPQNLSASRPQDRQFILSSKKLLLSDSGFYLCAWSARGAGYTGELFFGEGSRLTVL.

The rearrangement joins TRBV5-5 to TRBJ2-2; TRBD2 is a possible D gene (6 bases). Germline values: CDR1 SGHKS, CDR2 YYEKEE (reference sequence). This CDR3 is built from 18 residues. The V end lost 4 bases, the J end lost 3 bases, and 22 bases lay between the germline ends. CDR3 nucleotide sequence: TGTGCCAGCAGCCCACTACCGGGGACTGTTTCCCACACCGGGGAGCTGTTTTTT. This gives the protein CASSPLPGTVSHTGELFF.

The rearrangement joins TRBV4-3 to TRBJ2-3, with D possibly TRBD1 on 6 matching bases. Looked up from germline, CDR1 is LGHNA and CDR2 is YSLEER. CDR3 length: 14 residues. V was shortened by 0 bases and J by 4 bases, with 8 bases between the two germline ends. The CDR3 nucleotides are TGCGCCAGCAGCCAAGATAAGGGGGCAGATACGCAGTATTTT. Its translation is CASSQDKGADTQYF.

The chain links TRBV4-1 to TRBJ2-7; D is unresolved. CDR3 length: 12 amino acids. CDR1 and CDR2 from the germline V gene are MGHRA and YSYEKL. V lost 0 bases to trimming and J lost 4 bases, with 4 bases between them. CDR3 DNA sequence: TGCGCCAGCAGCCAAGACAGGTACGAGCAGTACTTC. This translates into CASSQDRYEQYF.

This rearrangement joins TRBV4-1 to TRBJ1-1; D not certain. The ends were cut back, 4 bases at V and 0 bases at J, with 15 bases in the middle. This CDR3 contains 16 residues. CDR1 MGHRA and CDR2 YSYEKL come from the germline V gene. CDR3 coding DNA: TGCGCCAGCAGCCTCCTCCACCTTGAGGTGAACACTGAAGCTTTCTTT. Protein sequence: CASSLLHLEVNTEAFF.

The V call is TRBV6-4, the J call TRBJ2-3; 11 bases are shared with TRBD2. The CDR3 extends over 16 amino acids. V was pared by 6 bases and J by 5 bases, with 10 bases of the junction left unmatched. CDR1 is MRHNA, CDR2 SNTAGT, per germline. CDR3 in amino acids: CASSLLSGGAGDTQYF. CDR3 DNA: TGTGCCAGCAGCCTACTTAGCGGGGGGGCCGGAGATACGCAGTATTTT.